The clone carrying this T cell receptor beta chain has just a few counts. V dropped 4 bases and J dropped 6 bases, with 19 bases sitting between them. The germline V gene encodes CDR1 SGHRS and CDR2 YFSETQ. The CDR3 has 15 residues. Those with hyperthyroidism were 18 to 65 years old, newly diagnosed, and ill for under 2 months. These data are taken from a study of T cells in Graves' hyperthyroidism and ophthalmopathy. Authors of the study amplified TCR beta CDR3 regions from RNA transcripts. HTBI primers drove first-round RT-PCR of the TCR CDR3. TCRdb called the multiplex PCR reads again in MiXCR, with one record for every CDR3 protein. The sample gives hundreds of thousands of distinct CDR3 sequences, 15% to 17% of which show up once; 14% is in the top ten.

The TCR was taken from a woman younger than 30 with Graves' hyperthyroidism. This chain uses TRBV5-1 with TRBJ1-1; D call uncertain. The material sequenced was blood. The CDR3 reads CASSRRRAERSEAFF. DNA of the CDR3: TGCGCCAGCAGCCGCCGACGGGCGGAGAGGTCTGAAGCTTTCTTT.